The 13 T cell receptor beta chains below come from one sample, sequenced in a study of blood T cell repertoires in COVID-19. Clones were sequenced by immunoSEQ multiplex PCR, and TCRdb holds only the in-frame ones, with some missing. This sample has approximately 300,000 clones; 90% occur once, and the top ten carry around 4.2%. The sequenced sample was PBMCs or T cells enriched from blood (not recorded which). These receptors were obtained from a woman younger than 45 who had been exposed to COVID-19.

The V call is TRBV29-1, the J call TRBJ1-1; 8 bases map to TRBD1. Trimming removed 1 base from V and 7 bases from J; junction bases left unmatched: 8. The CDR3 is 14 residues long. The germline V gene has CDR1 SQVTM and CDR2 ANQGSEA. Written as DNA, the CDR3 is TGCAGCGTTGAAGTCGGGACAGGAGGGATTGAAGCTTTCTTT. It translates to CSVEVGTGGIEAFF.

This chain links TRBV18 with TRBJ2-7; D call uncertain. In germline, CDR1 is KGHSH, CDR2 LQKENI. V was trimmed by 0 bases and J by 0 bases, leaving 9 bases between them. The CDR3 is made up of 15 amino acids. In DNA form, the CDR3 reads TGTGCCAGCTCACCACCGTCCCAGAACTCCTACGAGCAGTACTTC. The encoded protein is CASSPPSQNSYEQYF.

The chain couples TRBV28 to TRBJ2-7, with 10 nucleotides matching TRBD2. The germline V gene encodes CDR1 MDHEN and CDR2 SYDVKM. This CDR3 has 13 amino acids. V shed 8 bases, J shed 3 bases, and the junction held 4 bases outside the gene matches. The CDR3 bases are TGTGCCAGCTGGACTAGCGGATACTACGAGCAGTACTTC. Amino acids: CASWTSGYYEQYF.

The chain is built from TRBV5-1 and TRBJ2-7; D is perhaps TRBD2 (6 bases). The CDR3 sequence is 11 residues long. CDR1 SGHRS and CDR2 YFSETQ come from the germline V gene. The V gene lost 6 bases and the J gene lost 5 bases, with 9 bases spanning the gap. CDR3 amino acids: CASTSVHEQYF. CDR3 sequence (DNA): TGCGCCAGCACTAGCGTCCACGAGCAGTACTTC. Based on the CDR3 plus reference TRBV5-1 and TRBJ2-7, the full variable domain is KAGVTQTPRYLIKTRGQQVTLSCSPISGHRSVSWYQQTPGQGLQFLFEYFSETQRNKGNFPGRFSGRQFSNSRSEMNVSTLELGDSALYLCASTSVHEQYFGPGTRLTVT.

This chain links TRBV4-1 with TRBJ2-3; TRBD2 matches 13 bases. The CDR3 consists of 17 residues. Looked up from germline, CDR1 is MGHRA and CDR2 is YSYEKL. V dropped 7 bases and J dropped 0; count of bases not matched to a gene: 7. The CDR3 region has the DNA TGCGCCAGCACCGGACTAGCGGGGGAAACTAGCACAGATACGCAGTATTTT. Protein sequence: CASTGLAGETSTDTQYF.

In nucleotides, the CDR3 is TGTGCCACCAGTGATGTGAGAGCCACAGATACGCAGTATTTT. Encoded protein: CATSDVRATDTQYF. V and J are TRBV24-1 and TRBJ2-3; no reliable D call. Germline V CDR1 and CDR2: KGHDR, SFDVKD. V was shortened by 3 bases and J by 2 bases, with 8 bases between the two germline ends. The CDR3 extends over 14 amino acids.

This chain uses TRBV10-3 with TRBJ1-5; 11 nucleotides align to TRBD1. This CDR3 contains 15 residues. With 4 bases clipped from V and 6 bases from J, the junction kept 5 bases outside the gene matches. Germline values: CDR1 ENHRY, CDR2 SYGVKD. The DNA for the CDR3 is TGTGCCATCAGTGCGGGACAGGGGGTCTCTCAGCCCCAGCATTTT. Its protein product is CAISAGQGVSQPQHF.

The chain recombines TRBV19 with TRBJ1-1; no clear D. CDR1 and CDR2 from the germline V gene are LNHDA and SQIVND (reference sequence). V lost 1 base and J 0 bases, leaving 9 bases between the germline ends. This CDR3 has 15 residues. The CDR3, as DNA: TGTGCCAGTAGTATAGGCGCAGCGATGAACACTGAAGCTTTCTTT. Encoded protein: CASSIGAAMNTEAFF.

The chain employs TRBV15 and TRBJ1-2; D gene unclear. CDR1 is LNHNV, CDR2 YYDKDF, per germline (reference sequence). There are 13 residues in the CDR3. V lost 7 bases, J lost 2 bases, and 11 bases lay in between. The CDR3 loop is CATTQRGNYGYTF. In DNA form, the CDR3 reads TGTGCCACCACCCAGAGAGGGAACTATGGCTACACCTTC.

The V call is TRBV5-1, the J call TRBJ1-1, with a weak D call TRBD1 (6 bases). V was shortened by 3 bases and J by 0 bases, with 12 bases between the two germline ends. From germline, CDR1 is SGHRS and CDR2 YFSETQ. The length of the CDR3 is 15 residues. CDR3 in DNA: TGCGCCAGCAGCTACAACAGGGAGCTGAACACTGAAGCTTTCTTT. Its translation: CASSYNRELNTEAFF.

This sequence joins TRBV9 and TRBJ1-4, with 7 nucleotides matching TRBD1. CDR3 size: 16 residues. Germline CDR1 is SGDLS and CDR2 is YYNGEE. The trim removed 4 bases at V and 7 bases at J, leaving 13 bases unmatched. The CDR3 nucleotides read TGTGCCAGCAGCTCCCGCCCCACCTACAGGGGTGAAAAACTGTTTTTT. Translated, it gives CASSSRPTYRGEKLFF.

V gene TRBV24-1 combines with J gene TRBJ1-2; 9 bases align to TRBD1. The J segment lost 4 bases and the V segment lost 5 bases, leaving 7 bases of the junction unmatched. The germline gives CDR1 KGHDR, CDR2 SFDVKD. The CDR3 totals 15 residues. The CDR3 region is CATSAYTGGSYGYTF. The CDR3 nucleotides read TGTGCCACCAGTGCCTATACAGGGGGCTCCTATGGCTACACCTTC.

The chain has TRBV4-1 and TRBJ1-4; tentatively, D is TRBD1 (6 bases). Looked up from germline, CDR1 is MGHRA and CDR2 is YSYEKL. The CDR3 length is 16 residues. V shed 4 bases and J shed 3 bases, with 15 bases lying between them. The CDR3: CASSPLRQASNEKLFF. The CDR3 DNA reads TGCGCCAGCAGCCCTCTTCGACAGGCTTCTAATGAAAAACTGTTTTTT.